Sequencing of this T cell receptor (beta chain) was carried out in a study of blood T cell repertoires in COVID-19. This clone was counted only a few times. The assay was immunoSEQ multiplex PCR, and TCRdb's table has in-frame clones only and misses some. Among fewer than 200,000 clones listed, 80% to 90% were seen once. The V gene end was trimmed by 5 bases and the J gene end by 3 bases; junction bases not matched to a gene: 3. The CDR3 is 14 residues long. Germline CDR1 and CDR2: KGHDR and SFDVKD. This TCR was sampled from a woman aged 40 to 49 with COVID-19, enrolled during active disease. V usage is TRBV24-1 and J usage is TRBJ2-1, with 7 positions matching TRBD2. The sample comprised peripheral blood. The CDR3 loop reads CATSAVAGYNEQFF. CDR3 nucleotides: TGTGCCACCAGTGCAGTAGCGGGCTACAATGAGCAGTTCTTC.